The clone carrying this T cell receptor (beta chain) was counted at least ten times. Its specificity is not known. This library used 300 to 500 ng RNA and molecular barcoded adaptors spanning alpha/delta and beta/gamma chains. MiXCR was run by TCRdb on the reads, yielding one entry per CDR3 protein. The sample consists of tens of thousands of distinct CDR3 sequences, 20% to 25% of them appearing once. The data originate from a study of read filtering for tumor transcriptome and immune sequencing. Study-level background: The cohort had some 16 men and more than 13 women aged about 45 to 80, mean roughly 66 years. After DNase treatment, RNA was made into whole-transcriptome libraries. By R-ISS, stages I, II and III held 8, 16 and 7 patients.

The study's findings and limits: The CD138-negative fraction was mixed bone marrow immune cells, not pure T cells.

Deletions cut 4 bases from V and 1 base from J, with 14 bases between. Germline CDR1 is SGHRS and CDR2 is YFSETQ. The CDR3 spans 15 residues. The receptor was derived from a donor older than 35 with multiple myeloma. Sequences were obtained from a population of CD138-negative cells sorted from bone marrow. The chain is built from TRBV5-1 and TRBJ1-1; tentative D call: TRBD1 (6 bases). CDR3 nucleotides: TGCGCCAGCAGCCATTGGACAGCGAGGAACACTGAAGCTTTCTTT. Translating gives CASSHWTARNTEAFF.